The clone carrying this T cell receptor beta chain showed up just once. Reverse transcription of about 0.5 to 1 ug RNA used random hexamers. The method of amplification for TCR beta CDR3 was immunoSEQ multiplex PCR, covering 54 Vbeta and 13 Jbeta. TCRdb re-called the immunoSEQ multiplex PCR reads with MiXCR, one entry per CDR3 protein. This repertoire shows around 170,000 distinct CDR3 sequences, 95% found once; its top ten account for 0.15% to 0.2%. Peripheral blood CD8+ and CD4+ T cells were profiled by TCR beta sequencing. In Susac syndrome patients, recently defined diagnostic criteria for definite or probable disease were met. The data originate from a study of CD8 T cells in Susac syndrome. Study summary: Active disease was present in about 6 of the sequenced Susac syndrome patients, and remission in 8 or 9.

Germline-derived CDR1 and CDR2 are SGHAT and FQNNGV. V was clipped by 5 bases and J by 5 bases, with 10 bases between them. The CDR3 consists of 12 residues. The chain employs TRBV11-2 and TRBJ2-7; D gene uncertain. This clonotype was obtained from a human donor with Susac syndrome. Sample: CD8+ T cells from PBMCs. The chain's CDR3 is CASSHLRNEQYF. The CDR3 bases are TGTGCCAGCAGCCACTTGAGAAACGAGCAGTACTTC.